This T cell receptor beta chain was recorded in a study of T cells in tumors after PD-1 blockade. Study as a whole: Prior checkpoint blockade, systemic immunosuppressant use, or anti-cancer therapy within 4 weeks excluded patients. Patients received pembrolizumab 200 mg every 3 weeks or cemiplimab 350 mg every 2 weeks. During anti-PD-1 treatment, some patients continued daily vismodegib 150 mg.

V was trimmed by 3 bases and J by 2 bases, leaving 11 bases between them. The CDR3 runs to 15 residues. Germline V gene data show CDR1 as MNHEY and CDR2 as SVGAGI. Template: tumor biopsy or peripheral blood genomic DNA, 616-6,004 ng per sample. Profiled with immunoSEQ multiplex PCR; TCRdb holds only in-frame clones, not every one. The sample records around 51,000 clones, 81% being singletons. The sequencing here drew on PBMCs, taken before anti-PD-1 treatment. The sequence derives from a human donor with basal cell carcinoma. The chain carries TRBV6-5 and TRBJ1-3; D might be TRBD1 (6 bases). CDR3 sequence reads: CASSYSTGTGNTIYF. As DNA, the CDR3 is TGTGCCAGCAGTTATTCCACAGGGACTGGAAACACCATATATTTT.